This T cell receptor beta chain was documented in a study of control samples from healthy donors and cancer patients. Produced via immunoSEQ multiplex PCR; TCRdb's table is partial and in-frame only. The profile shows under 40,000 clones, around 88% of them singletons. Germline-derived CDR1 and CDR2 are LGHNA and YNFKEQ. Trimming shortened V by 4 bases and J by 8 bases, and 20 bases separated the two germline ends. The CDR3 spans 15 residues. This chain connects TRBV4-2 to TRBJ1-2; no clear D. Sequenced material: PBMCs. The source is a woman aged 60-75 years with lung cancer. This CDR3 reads CASSPSAVGIQGYTF. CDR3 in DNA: TGTGCCAGCAGCCCCTCCGCCGTAGGGATTCAGGGCTACACCTTC.